This T cell receptor (beta chain) was found in a study of CD4 and CD8 cells across lung adenocarcinoma regions. With respect to this clonotype: The junction departs from germline at one end; a sequencing error may be responsible.

TCRdb recomputed calls from the PCR reads with MiXCR, one row per CDR3 protein. This table has around 16,000 distinct CDR3 sequences, over 50% appearing once. This CDR3 spans 15 amino acids. Germline CDR1 and CDR2: MNHNS and SASEGT. Localized lung adenocarcinoma, a non-small cell lung cancer, affected the donors. This clonotype originated in a female donor with lung adenocarcinoma. The CD4 and CD8 labels of this study may be unreliable. Sequenced sample: CD8+ T cells from the center of a lung tumor. This chain links TRBV6-1 with TRBJ2-3, with D perhaps matching TRBD1 or TRBD2 (5 bases each). CDR3 protein: CASTTGLRGKDTQYF. The CDR3, as DNA: TGTGCCAGCACCACGGGGCTTAGGGGCAAAGATACGCAGTACTTT.